The sequence of this TCR beta chain was determined in a study of CD8 T cells in Susac syndrome. Reverse transcription of about 0.45 to 1 ug RNA was performed with random hexamers. Each CDR3 protein is one row after TCRdb ran MiXCR on the immunoSEQ multiplex PCR reads. The table includes roughly 120,000 distinct CDR3 sequences, around 94% detected once. Trimming took off 5 bases at V and 3 bases at J, with 22 bases between the two ends. Germline V gene lookup returns CDR1 SGHVS and CDR2 FQNEAQ. CDR3 size: 17 residues. The chain recombines TRBV7-8 with TRBJ1-1, with D hard to call. This TCR came from a human donor in good health. The source material was CD4+ T cells from PBMCs. CDR3 sequence: CASSPPRRFRPHTEAFF. CDR3 nucleotides: TGTGCCAGCAGCCCCCCGCGCAGGTTTAGGCCCCACACTGAAGCTTTCTTT.